The T cell receptor beta chain under discussion was sequenced for a study of T cell changes during pregnancy in multiple sclerosis. Clones were sequenced by immunoSEQ multiplex PCR, and TCRdb holds only the in-frame ones, with some missing. The table lists about 43,000 clones, roughly 93% of them singletons. Germline lookup yields CDR1 KGHSH and CDR2 LQKENI. V lost 5 bases, J lost 4 bases, and 5 bases stayed unmatched. The CDR3 runs 14 residues. Sample: PBMCs (not recorded whether the cells were cultured). The clonotype was recovered from a female donor with multiple sclerosis, enrolled in a pregnancy study. The chain employs TRBV18 and TRBJ1-2; 9 nucleotides align to TRBD1. The DNA for the CDR3 is TGTGCCAGCTCAACCGAACAGGGGGCCTATGGCTACACCTTC. Residues: CASSTEQGAYGYTF.